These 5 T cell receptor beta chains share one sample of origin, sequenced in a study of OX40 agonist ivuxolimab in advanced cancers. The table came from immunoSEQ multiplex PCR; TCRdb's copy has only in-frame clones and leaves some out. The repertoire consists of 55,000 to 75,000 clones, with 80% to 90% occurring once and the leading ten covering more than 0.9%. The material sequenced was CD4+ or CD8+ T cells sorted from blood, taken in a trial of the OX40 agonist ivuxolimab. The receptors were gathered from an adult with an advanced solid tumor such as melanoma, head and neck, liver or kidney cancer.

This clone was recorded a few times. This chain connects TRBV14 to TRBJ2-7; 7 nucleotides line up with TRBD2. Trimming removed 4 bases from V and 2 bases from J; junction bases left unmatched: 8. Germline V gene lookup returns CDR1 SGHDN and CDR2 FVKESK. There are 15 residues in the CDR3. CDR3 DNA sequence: TGTGCCAGCAGCCGCCTGGGGGGGTATCCCTACGAGCAGTACTTC. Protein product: CASSRLGGYPYEQYF.

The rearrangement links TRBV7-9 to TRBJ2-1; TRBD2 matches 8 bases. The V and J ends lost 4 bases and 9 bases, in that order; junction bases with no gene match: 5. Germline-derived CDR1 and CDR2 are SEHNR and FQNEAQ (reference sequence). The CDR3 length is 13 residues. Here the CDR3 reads CASSSGLAPEQFF. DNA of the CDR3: TGTGCCAGCAGCTCCGGACTAGCCCCTGAGCAGTTCTTC.

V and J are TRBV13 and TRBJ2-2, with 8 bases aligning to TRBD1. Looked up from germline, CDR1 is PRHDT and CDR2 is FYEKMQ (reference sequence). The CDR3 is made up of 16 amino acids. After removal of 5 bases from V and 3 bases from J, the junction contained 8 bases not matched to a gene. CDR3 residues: CASSPRQGAYTGELFF. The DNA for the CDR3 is TGTGCCAGCAGCCCGCGGCAGGGGGCATACACCGGGGAGCTGTTTTTT.

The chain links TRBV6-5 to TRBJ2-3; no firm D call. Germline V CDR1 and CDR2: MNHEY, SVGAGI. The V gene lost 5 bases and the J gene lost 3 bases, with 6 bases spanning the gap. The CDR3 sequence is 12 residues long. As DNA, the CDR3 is TGTGCCAGCAGTGAAACTACAGATACGCAGTATTTT. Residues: CASSETTDTQYF.

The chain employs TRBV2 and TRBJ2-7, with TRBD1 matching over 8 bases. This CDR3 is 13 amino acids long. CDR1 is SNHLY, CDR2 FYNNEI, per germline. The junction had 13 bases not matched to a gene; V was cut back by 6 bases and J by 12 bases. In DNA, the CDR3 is TGTGCCAGCAGCTGGGACGGGACAGGTGAAAGGTACTTC. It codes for CASSWDGTGERYF.